Presented here are 3 T cell receptor beta chains from one specimen sequenced in a study of blood T cell repertoires in COVID-19. Measured with immunoSEQ multiplex PCR; TCRdb has only the in-frame clones, and not every one. The sample yields 250,000 to 350,000 clones, 70% to 90% seen once. Material for sequencing was peripheral blood. These receptors were taken from a woman aged 50 to 60 with active or convalescent COVID-19.

V gene TRBV7-2 combines with J gene TRBJ2-7; 9 positions match TRBD1. V lost 1 base and J lost 3; bases outside the gene matches: 4. Germline loops: CDR1 SGHTA, CDR2 FQGNSA. The CDR3 totals 15 residues. This CDR3 reads CASSLVDRGNYEQYF. CDR3 coding DNA: TGTGCCAGCAGCTTAGTGGACAGGGGAAACTACGAGCAGTACTTC.

This chain links TRBV11-2 with TRBJ2-1; TRBD1 might be the D (5 bases). Trimming cost V 5 bases and J 9 bases, with 11 bases left between them. Germline V gene sequence: CDR1 SGHAT, CDR2 FQNNGV. The CDR3 has 12 residues. This chain's CDR3 is CASSPTGIEQFF. CDR3 sequence (DNA): TGTGCCAGCAGCCCCACAGGAATTGAGCAGTTCTTC.

The genes are TRBV15 and TRBJ1-1; no clear D gene. Germline-derived CDR1 and CDR2 are LNHNV and YYDKDF (reference sequence). V was shortened by 5 bases and J by 7 bases, with 11 bases between the two germline ends. The CDR3 covers 12 residues. The CDR3 DNA reads TGTGCCACCAGCTCCCGGGGAGTTGAAGCTTTCTTT. Its protein product is CATSSRGVEAFF.